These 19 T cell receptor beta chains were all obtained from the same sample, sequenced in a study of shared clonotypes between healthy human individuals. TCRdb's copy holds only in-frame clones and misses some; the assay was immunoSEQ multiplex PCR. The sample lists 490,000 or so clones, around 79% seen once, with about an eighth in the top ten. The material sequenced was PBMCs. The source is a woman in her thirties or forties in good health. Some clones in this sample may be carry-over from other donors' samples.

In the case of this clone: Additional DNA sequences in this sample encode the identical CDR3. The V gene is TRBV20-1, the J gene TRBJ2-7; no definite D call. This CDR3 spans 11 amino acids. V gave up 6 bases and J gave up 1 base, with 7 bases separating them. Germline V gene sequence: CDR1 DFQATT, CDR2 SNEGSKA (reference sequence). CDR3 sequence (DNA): TGCAGTGCGGGCCCTTCCTACGAGCAGTACTTC. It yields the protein CSAGPSYEQYF.

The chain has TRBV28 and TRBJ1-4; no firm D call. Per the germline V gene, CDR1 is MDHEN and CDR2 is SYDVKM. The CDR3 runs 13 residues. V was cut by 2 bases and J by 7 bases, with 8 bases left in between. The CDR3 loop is CASSLPGVEKLFF. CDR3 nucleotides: TGTGCCAGCAGTTTACCTGGAGTTGAAAAACTGTTTTTT.

CDR3 protein: CASSPRAGADEKLFF. The CDR3 bases are TGTGCCAGCTCACCCCGGGCGGGGGCGGATGAAAAACTGTTTTTT. The rearrangement uses TRBV18 and TRBJ1-4; D may be TRBD1 (6 bases). The length of the CDR3 is 15 residues. V was trimmed by 3 bases and J by 6 bases, leaving 14 bases between them. Per the germline V gene, CDR1 is KGHSH and CDR2 is LQKENI.

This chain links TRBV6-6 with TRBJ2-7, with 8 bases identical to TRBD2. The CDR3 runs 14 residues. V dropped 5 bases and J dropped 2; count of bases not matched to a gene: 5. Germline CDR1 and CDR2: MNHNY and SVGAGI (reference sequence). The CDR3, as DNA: TGTGCCAGCAGTGCTAGCGGGTCAGCCTACGAGCAGTACTTC. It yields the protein CASSASGSAYEQYF.

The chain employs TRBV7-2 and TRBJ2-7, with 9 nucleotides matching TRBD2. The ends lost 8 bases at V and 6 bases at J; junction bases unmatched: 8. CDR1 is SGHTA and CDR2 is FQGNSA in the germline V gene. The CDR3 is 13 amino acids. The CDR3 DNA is TGTGCCAGCGGCGGGAGGGCCATCAGCGAGCAGTACTTC. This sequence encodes CASGGRAISEQYF. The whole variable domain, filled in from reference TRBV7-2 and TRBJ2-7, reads GAGVSQSPSNKVTEKGKDVELRCDPISGHTALYWYRQSLGQGLEFLIYFQGNSAPDKSGLPSDRFSAERTGGSVSTLTIQRTQQEDSAVYLCASGGRAISEQYFGPGTRLTVT.

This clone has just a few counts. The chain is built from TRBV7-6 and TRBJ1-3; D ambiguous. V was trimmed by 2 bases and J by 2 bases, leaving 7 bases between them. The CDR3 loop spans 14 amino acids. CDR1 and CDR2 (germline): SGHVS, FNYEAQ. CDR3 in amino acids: CASSLNWAGNTIYF. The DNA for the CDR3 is TGTGCCAGCAGCTTAAACTGGGCTGGAAACACCATATATTTT.

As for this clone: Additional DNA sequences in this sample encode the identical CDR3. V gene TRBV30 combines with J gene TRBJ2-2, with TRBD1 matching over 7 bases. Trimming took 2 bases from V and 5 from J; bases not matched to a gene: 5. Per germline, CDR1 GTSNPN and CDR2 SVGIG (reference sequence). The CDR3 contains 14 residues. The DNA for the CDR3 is TGTGCCTGGAGTAAGGGACAGCCTACCGGGGAGCTGTTTTTT. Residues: CAWSKGQPTGELFF.

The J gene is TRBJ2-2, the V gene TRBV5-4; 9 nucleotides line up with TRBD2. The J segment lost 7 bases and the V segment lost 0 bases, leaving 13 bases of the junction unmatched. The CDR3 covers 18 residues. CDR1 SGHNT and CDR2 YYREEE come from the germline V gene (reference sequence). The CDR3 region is CASSLAESSSGKVGELFF. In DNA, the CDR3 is TGTGCCAGCAGCTTGGCCGAATCGTCTAGCGGGAAGGTCGGGGAGCTGTTTTTT.

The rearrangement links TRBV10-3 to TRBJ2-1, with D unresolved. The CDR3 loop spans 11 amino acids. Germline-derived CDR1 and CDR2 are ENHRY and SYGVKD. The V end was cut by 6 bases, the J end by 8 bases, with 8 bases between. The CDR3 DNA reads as TGTGCCATCAGGGAACTACATGAGCAGTTCTTC. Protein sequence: CAIRELHEQFF.

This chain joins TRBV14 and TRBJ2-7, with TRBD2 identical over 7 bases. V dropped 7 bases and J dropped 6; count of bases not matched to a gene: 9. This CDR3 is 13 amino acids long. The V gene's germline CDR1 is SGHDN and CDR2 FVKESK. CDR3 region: CASTAGAFREQYF. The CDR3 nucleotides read TGTGCCAGCACGGCGGGAGCATTTCGCGAGCAGTACTTC.

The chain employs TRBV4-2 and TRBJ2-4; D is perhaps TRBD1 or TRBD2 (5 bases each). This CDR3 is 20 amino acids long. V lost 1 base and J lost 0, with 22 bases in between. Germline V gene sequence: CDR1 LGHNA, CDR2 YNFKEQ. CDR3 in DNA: TGTGCCAGCAGCCAAGTAGGAAGGGACGGAAATTTACTAGCCAAAAACATTCAGTACTTC. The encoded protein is CASSQVGRDGNLLAKNIQYF.

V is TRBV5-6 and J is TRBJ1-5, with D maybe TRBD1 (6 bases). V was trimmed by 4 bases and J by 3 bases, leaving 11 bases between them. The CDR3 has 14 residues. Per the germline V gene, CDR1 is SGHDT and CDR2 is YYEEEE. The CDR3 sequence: CASSGGGINQPQHF. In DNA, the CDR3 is TGTGCCAGCAGCGGGGGGGGCATCAATCAGCCCCAGCATTTT. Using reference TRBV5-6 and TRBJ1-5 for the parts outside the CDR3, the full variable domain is DAGVTQSPTHLIKTRGQQVTLRCSPKSGHDTVSWYQQALGQGPQFIFQYYEEEERQRGNFPDRFSGHQFPNYSSELNVNALLLGDSALYLCASSGGGINQPQHFGDGTRLSIL.

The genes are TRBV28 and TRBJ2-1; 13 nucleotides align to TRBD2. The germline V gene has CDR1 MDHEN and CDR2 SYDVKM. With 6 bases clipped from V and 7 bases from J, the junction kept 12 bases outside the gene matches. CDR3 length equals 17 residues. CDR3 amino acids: CASSPRSLAGGPNEQFF. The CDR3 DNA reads TGTGCCAGCAGCCCTCGCTCACTAGCGGGAGGGCCAAATGAGCAGTTCTTC.

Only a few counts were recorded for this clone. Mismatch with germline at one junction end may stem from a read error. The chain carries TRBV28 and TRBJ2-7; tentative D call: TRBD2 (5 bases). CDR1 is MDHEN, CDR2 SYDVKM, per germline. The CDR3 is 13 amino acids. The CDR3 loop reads CASSLRGSRVFNF. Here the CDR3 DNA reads TGTGCCAGCAGTTTAAGAGGGTCCCGGGTCTTTAACTTC.

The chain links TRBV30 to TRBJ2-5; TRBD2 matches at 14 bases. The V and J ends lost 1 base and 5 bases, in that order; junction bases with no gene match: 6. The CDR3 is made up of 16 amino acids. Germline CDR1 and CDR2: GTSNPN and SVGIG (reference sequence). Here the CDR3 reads CAWSGGGTSGSETQYF. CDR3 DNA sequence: TGTGCCTGGAGTGGGGGGGGGACTAGCGGGAGTGAGACCCAGTACTTC.

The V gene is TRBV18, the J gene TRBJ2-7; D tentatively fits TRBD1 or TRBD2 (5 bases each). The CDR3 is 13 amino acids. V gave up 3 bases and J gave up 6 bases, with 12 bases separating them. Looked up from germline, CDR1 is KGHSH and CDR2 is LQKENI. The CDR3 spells CASSPGDVGEQYF. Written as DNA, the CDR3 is TGTGCCAGCTCACCGGGGGACGTAGGCGAGCAGTACTTC.

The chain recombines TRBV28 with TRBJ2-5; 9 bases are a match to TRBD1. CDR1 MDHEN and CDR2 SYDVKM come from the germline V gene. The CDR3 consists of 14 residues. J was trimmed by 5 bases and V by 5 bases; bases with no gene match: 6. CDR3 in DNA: TGTGCCAGCAGTGCCGGGACAGGGACGGAGACCCAGTACTTC. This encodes CASSAGTGTETQYF.

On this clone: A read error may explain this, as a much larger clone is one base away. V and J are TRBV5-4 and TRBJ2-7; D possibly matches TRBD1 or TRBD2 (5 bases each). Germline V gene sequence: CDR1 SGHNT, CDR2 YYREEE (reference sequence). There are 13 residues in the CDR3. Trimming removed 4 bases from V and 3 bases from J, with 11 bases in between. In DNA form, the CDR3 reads TGTGCCAGCAGCCCGGGACGGAACTACGAGCAGTACTTC. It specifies CASSPGRNYEQYF.

CDR3 bases: TGTGCCAGCTCCACGACACCGACTAGCACAGATACGCAGTATTTT. Translation gives CASSTTPTSTDTQYF. The chain employs TRBV18 and TRBJ2-3; D uncertain. The CDR3 is made up of 15 amino acids. Germline V gene sequence: CDR1 KGHSH, CDR2 LQKENI. V dropped 6 bases and J dropped 0 bases, with 13 bases sitting between them.